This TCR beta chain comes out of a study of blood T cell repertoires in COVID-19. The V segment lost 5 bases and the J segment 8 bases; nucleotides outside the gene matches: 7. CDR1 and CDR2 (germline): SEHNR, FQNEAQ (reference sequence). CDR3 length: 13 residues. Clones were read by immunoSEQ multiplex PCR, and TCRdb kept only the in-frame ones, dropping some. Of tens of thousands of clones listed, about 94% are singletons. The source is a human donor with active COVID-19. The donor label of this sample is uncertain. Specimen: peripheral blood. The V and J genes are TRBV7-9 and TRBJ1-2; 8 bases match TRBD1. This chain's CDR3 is CASSPAGGQGYTF. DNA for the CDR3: TGTGCCAGCAGCCCAGCAGGGGGCCAGGGCTACACCTTC.